The 20 T cell receptor beta chains reported below all come from one sample, sequenced in a study of human T cells and chemical hapten exposure. Each CDR3 protein is one row after TCRdb ran MiXCR on the RACE reads. The table has 30,000 to 40,000 distinct CDR3 sequences, roughly 12% seen once; the top ten hold 1.5% to 2.5%. Time point: pre-sensitization, week 0. Regarding treatment: therapeutic diphenylcyclopropenone sensitization with weekly scalp DPC. Whole blood, unfractionated, served as the material for total RNA extraction. The sample in question was whole blood, obtained in connection with sensitization to the hapten diphenylcyclopropenone (DPC). Every receptor here comes from a woman aged 40 to 50 with alopecia areata. Some clones in this sample may be carry-over from other donors' samples.

In this sample, this clonotype turned up a few times. This rearrangement joins TRBV15 to TRBJ2-7; no reliable D call. Germline V lookup: CDR1 LNHNV, CDR2 YYDKDF (reference sequence). The V gene lost 5 bases and the J gene lost 8 bases, with 16 bases spanning the gap. The length of the CDR3 is 13 residues. This CDR3 is CATSGVSFGQQYF. DNA of the CDR3: TGTGCCACCAGCGGGGTCTCTTTTGGTCAGCAGTACTTC.

Only one count was recorded for this clonotype. The gene calls are TRBV7-2 and TRBJ2-1; perhaps D is TRBD1 or TRBD2 (5 bases each). This CDR3 comprises 13 residues. Germline V gene data show CDR1 as SGHTA and CDR2 as FQGNSA. The V end lost 5 bases, the J end lost 11 bases, and 16 bases lay between the germline ends. The CDR3 region has the DNA TGTGCCAGCAGCCAGCTACCGGGACGCAAGCAGTTCTTC. Amino acid sequence: CASSQLPGRKQFF.

The gene calls are TRBV28 and TRBJ2-7; 7 nucleotides match TRBD1. This CDR3 contains 12 residues. CDR1 is MDHEN, CDR2 SYDVKM, per germline. J gave up 5 bases and V 5 bases, and 3 bases lay outside the gene matches. The CDR3 DNA follows: TGTGCCAGCAGTGCGACAGGGAACGAGCAGTACTTC. It codes for CASSATGNEQYF.

This clonotype has a count of ten or more. The chain uses TRBV12-3 or TRBV12-4 and TRBJ2-2; D remains ambiguous. The CDR3 has 14 residues. The V end lost 6 bases, the J end lost 1 base, and 9 bases lay between the germline ends. DNA of the CDR3: TGTGCCAGCAGGTACATGATGAACACCGGGGAGCTGTTTTTT. This encodes CASRYMMNTGELFF.

This clonotype appeared many times. The rearrangement links TRBV4-3 to TRBJ1-2, with TRBD1 matching 9 bases. Germline V gene lookup returns CDR1 LGHNA and CDR2 YSLEER. The CDR3 length is 17 residues. V trimming: 1 base; J trimming: 1 base; junction bases outside the gene matches: 7. In nucleotides, the CDR3 is TGCGCCAGCAGCCAAGCGACAGGGGGAGTTAATAACTATGGCTACACCTTC. Its protein is CASSQATGGVNNYGYTF.

J is TRBJ1-2 and V is TRBV28; 7 bases map to TRBD1. Trimming cost V 6 bases and J 7 bases; bases outside gene matches: 8. The CDR3 totals 13 residues. Germline V gives CDR1 MDHEN, CDR2 SYDVKM. The CDR3 DNA is TGTGCCAGCAGCCCGGGACAGCACTTTGGCTACACCTTC. This sequence encodes CASSPGQHFGYTF.

This clonotype was found many times. CDR3 residues: CASSPTRLARNEQFF. The CDR3 DNA reads TGTGCCAGCAGCCCCACCCGACTAGCAAGAAATGAGCAGTTCTTC. V gene TRBV12-3 or TRBV12-4 combines with J gene TRBJ2-1; 7 bases are shared with TRBD2. With V trimmed by 6 bases and J by 7 bases, 12 bases remained unmatched. This CDR3 is 15 amino acids long.

This clonotype occurred many times. The chain combines TRBV20-1 with TRBJ1-2; a weak D match, TRBD1 (5 bases). This CDR3 region has 11 residues. Germline V lookup: CDR1 DFQATT, CDR2 SNEGSKA (reference sequence). The CDR3 DNA reads as TGCATCTCAATGGAGGGGTATGGCTACACCTTC. It yields the protein CISMEGYGYTF.

This clonotype came up many times. The chain couples TRBV28 to TRBJ1-3; D remains unclear. This CDR3 is built from 12 residues. V was pared by 8 bases and J by 0 bases, with 5 bases between. Germline values: CDR1 MDHEN, CDR2 SYDVKM. CDR3 nucleotides: TGTGCCAGCTCTGTCTCTGGAAACACCATATATTTT. It translates to CASSVSGNTIYF.

The genes are TRBV6-4 and TRBJ2-6; a weak D match, TRBD2 (5 bases). The CDR3 contains 17 residues. The ends were cut back, 6 bases at V and 0 bases at J, with 15 bases in the middle. CDR1 is MRHNA and CDR2 is SNTAGT in the germline V gene. The CDR3 loop reads CASSYPGSNSGANVLTF. For the CDR3, the DNA is TGTGCCAGCAGCTACCCTGGGAGCAACTCTGGGGCCAACGTCCTGACTTTC.

This clonotype was seen more than once but under ten times. The chain couples TRBV30 to TRBJ2-1; TRBD1 might be the D (6 bases). V dropped 2 bases and J dropped 4 bases, with 12 bases sitting between them. This CDR3 has 14 amino acids. Germline CDR1 reads GTSNPN; CDR2 reads SVGIG (reference sequence). The CDR3, as DNA: TGTGCCTGGAGTTATGGGACATCGTACAATGAGCAGTTCTTC. Amino acid sequence: CAWSYGTSYNEQFF.

As regards this clonotype: An end of the junction does not agree with germline; a read error may underlie this. The chain joins TRBV29-1 to TRBJ2-1; D is ambiguous. CDR1 is SQVTM, CDR2 ANQGSEA, per germline. The CDR3 covers 13 residues. In nucleotides, the CDR3 is TGCAGCGTTGAAGATCGACTCTACAATGAGCATTTCTTC. This gives the protein CSVEDRLYNEHFF.

This clonotype appeared many times. The gene calls are TRBV10-2 and TRBJ2-3; 11 bases are shared with TRBD2. The germline V gene has CDR1 WSHSY and CDR2 SAAADI. The CDR3 is 14 residues long. Germline trimming cut 7 bases from V and 4 bases from J; bases unmatched to any gene: 4. CDR3: CASIGTSGSDTQYF. In DNA, the CDR3 is TGCGCCAGCATTGGGACTAGCGGTTCAGATACGCAGTATTTT.

This clonotype was observed at least ten times. The V and J genes are TRBV20-1 and TRBJ2-5; 9 bases align to TRBD2. Germline V gene lookup returns CDR1 DFQATT and CDR2 SNEGSKA (reference sequence). CDR3 length equals 15 residues. V lost 3 bases and J lost 0; bases outside the gene matches: 5. As DNA, the CDR3 is TGCAGTGCTAGTCCCGTAGCGGGGGACCAAGAGACCCAGTACTTC. It is translated as CSASPVAGDQETQYF.

This clonotype was observed a few times. The CDR3 is CASSRRRRNLAKNIQYF. CDR3 nucleotides: TGTGCCAGCAGCCGACGGAGGCGGAACCTAGCCAAAAACATTCAGTACTTC. This chain connects TRBV3-1 to TRBJ2-4; a weak D match, TRBD2 (5 bases). V dropped 4 bases and J dropped 0 bases, with 16 bases sitting between them. CDR3 length equals 17 residues. Germline lookup yields CDR1 LGHDT and CDR2 YNNKEL (reference sequence).

V gene TRBV12-3 or TRBV12-4 combines with J gene TRBJ2-7; TRBD2 matches 11 bases. CDR3 length: 15 residues. V shed 2 bases, J shed 4 bases, and the junction held 4 bases outside the gene matches. The CDR3 bases are TGTGCCAGCAGTTTACAGACTAGCGGGAAGTACGAGCAGTACTTC. Translating it yields CASSLQTSGKYEQYF.

The chain is built from TRBV27 and TRBJ2-7, with TRBD1 matching 12 bases. The CDR3 has 15 residues. The junction had 11 bases not matched to a gene; V was cut back by 8 bases and J by 6 bases. Germline CDR1 MNHEY, CDR2 SMNVEV (reference sequence). Here the CDR3 DNA reads TGTGCCAGCTTACCGACCGGGACAGGGGGCACCGAGCAGTACTTC. Translation gives CASLPTGTGGTEQYF.

Remarks on this clonotype: A much larger clone differs from this one at a single base, so this may be a read error. The CDR3 region is CASSYPSAGDETKYF. DNA for the CDR3: TGTGCCAGCAGTTACCCCTCAGCAGGGGACGAGACCAAGTACTTC. The rearrangement uses TRBV6-6 and TRBJ2-5, with D perhaps TRBD1 (6 bases). The germline V gene has CDR1 MNHNY and CDR2 SVGAGI (reference sequence). CDR3 size: 15 residues.

This clonotype was detected only a few times. The chain carries TRBV28 and TRBJ1-5; 11 bases line up with TRBD1. This CDR3 spans 13 amino acids. Germline V CDR1 and CDR2: MDHEN, SYDVKM. V gave up 8 bases and J gave up 6 bases; unmatched junction bases: 3. The CDR3 DNA is TGTGCCAGCGGGACAGGGGGTAGTCAGCCCCAGCATTTT. Its translation: CASGTGGSQPQHF. Full variable domain (remainder filled in from reference TRBV28 and TRBJ1-5): DVKVTQSSRYLVKRTGEKVFLECVQDMDHENMFWYRQDPGLGLRLIYFSYDVKMKEKGDIPEGYSVSREKKERFSLILESASTNQTSMYLCASGTGGSQPQHFGDGTRLSIL.

This clonotype was seen many times. The V and J genes are TRBV7-9 and TRBJ2-1; D is undetermined. V was cut by 5 bases and J by 9 bases, with 8 bases left in between. CDR3 size: 11 residues. The germline CDR1 and CDR2 sequences are SEHNR and FQNEAQ (reference sequence). CDR3 sequence: CASSTGPEQFF. The DNA of the CDR3 is TGTGCCAGCAGCACCGGCCCTGAGCAGTTCTTC.